Described below is a single T cell receptor beta chain sequence and its context. The antigen remains unidentified. The data originate from a study of cytomegalovirus exposure and HLA in healthy donors. The PCR made use of 60 Vbeta and 13 Jbeta primers. Original handling: An analysis performed later counted around 86 million unique TCR beta chains (approximately 10 million of them shared). TCRdb's table, derived via immunoSEQ multiplex PCR, lists solely in-frame clones and lacks some. D and trimming were read from the DNA, whereas the V and J calls and clone size are those reported in that table. The sample contains approximately 140,000 clones, around 84% of which appear only once. Study outcomes and limitations: Rare TCR sequences predominated, though certain public TCRs were found in many donors. Immune exposure data for these donors was limited to CMV serostatus. A few V segments could not be told apart, such as TRBV6-2 and TRBV6-3, and were left out.

Deletions cut 6 bases from V and 7 bases from J, with 6 bases between. This CDR3 contains 11 residues. Germline CDR1 reads MNHEY; CDR2 reads SMNVEV (reference sequence). The clonotype was recovered from a man between 35 and 55 years old in good health and CMV-seropositive. Sequenced input: PBMCs. The chain carries TRBV27 and TRBJ2-2; D unresolved. The CDR3 sequence: CASRYYGELFF. CDR3 DNA sequence: TGTGCCAGCAGATACTACGGGGAGCTGTTTTTT.